Listed below are T cell receptor beta chains from one sample, sequenced in a study of human T cells and chemical hapten exposure. TCRdb analysed the RACE reads with MiXCR anew, one entry per CDR3 protein. The sample includes 95,000 or so distinct CDR3 sequences, 11% of them seen just once. The material was whole blood, obtained in connection with sensitization to the hapten diphenylcyclopropenone (DPC). Receptors originate from a woman aged 40-49 years with alopecia areata. Some clones in this sample may be carry-over from other donors' samples. The CDR3 runs from the conserved cysteine through the conserved F or W. The D gene is left open where the match is weak. A clone size is listed for some rows: how often the clone was seen (once, few, many), or a class if it is expanded.

.,TRBJ2-3,many,TRBV14,CASSQDPGPDTQYF,TGTGCCAGCAGCCAAGATCCGGGGCCAGATACGCAGTATTTT
TRBD2,TRBJ2-1,once,TRBV20-1,CRGTSGNEQFF,TGCAGAGGGACTAGCGGCAATGAGCAGTTCTTC
.,TRBJ1-5,few,TRBV28,CASSGQPQHF,TGTGCCAGCAGCGGTCAGCCCCAGCATTTT
.,TRBJ2-1,many,TRBV6-2/TRBV6-3,CASSKDLTGGEQFF,TGTGCCAGCAGTAAGGATTTAACAGGTGGTGAGCAGTTCTTC
.,TRBJ1-1,few,TRBV11-2,CASSSPRLGPGGAFF,TGTGCCAGCAGCTCCCCCAGACTCGGACCTGGCGGCGCTTTCTTT
.,TRBJ1-5,few,TRBV2,CATSKQGSNQPQHF,TGTGCCACCTCAAAACAGGGAAGCAATCAGCCCCAGCATTTT
.,TRBJ2-5,many,TRBV20-1,CSAGSSEETQYF,TGCAGTGCGGGGTCTTCAGAAGAGACCCAGTACTTC
.,TRBJ2-5,.,TRBV5-1,CASSFRRQTEMKTQYF,TGCGCCAGCAGCTTTAGACGACAGACCGAGATGAAGACCCAGTACTTC
TRBD1,TRBJ1-4,.,TRBV9,CASSVAGGELFF,TGTGCCAGCAGCGTAGCAGGGGGTGAACTGTTTTTT
TRBD2,TRBJ2-3,.,TRBV6-2/TRBV6-3,CASSYSSTKREGLLGTDTQYF,TGTGCCAGCAGTTACTCGAGTACCAAGCGGGAGGGCCTTCTGGGCACAGATACGCAGTATTTT
TRBD2,TRBJ2-2,.,TRBV3-1,CASSSRLAGITGELFF,TGTGCCAGCAGCTCAAGACTAGCGGGAATCACCGGGGAGCTGTTTTTT
.,TRBJ1-5,.,TRBV9,CASSVEGGSNQPQHF,TGTGCCAGCAGCGTAGAAGGGGGTAGCAATCAGCCCCAGCATTTT
TRBD2,TRBJ2-1,many,TRBV11-2,CASSPWGRARVGEQFF,TGTGCCAGCAGCCCCTGGGGGAGGGCAAGAGTCGGTGAGCAGTTCTTC
.,TRBJ2-7,many,TRBV14,CASSQAPPPSYEQYF,TGTGCCAGCAGCCAAGCCCCGCCGCCTTCCTACGAGCAGTACTTC
.,TRBJ2-6,few,TRBV25-1,CASSESKGPSGANVLTF,TGTGCCAGCAGTGAATCTAAGGGTCCCTCTGGGGCCAACGTCCTGACTTTC
.,TRBJ1-1,few,TRBV21-1,CASSKRTEPEAFF,TGTGCCAGCAGCAAGCGGACAGAACCTGAAGCTTTCTTT
TRBD1,TRBJ1-3,few,TRBV10-3,CAIRAGQVSGNTIYF,TGTGCCATTCGGGCCGGACAGGTCTCTGGAAACACCATATATTTT
.,TRBJ2-7,.,TRBV20-1,CSARSLETAYEQYF,TGCAGTGCTAGATCCCTCGAAACGGCCTACGAGCAGTACTTC
.,TRBJ1-5,few,TRBV12-3/TRBV12-4,CASSFGNSNQPQHF,TGTGCCAGCAGTTTCGGGAATAGCAATCAGCCCCAGCATTTT
.,TRBJ1-6,.,TRBV18,CASSRESNSPLHF,TGTGCCAGCTCACGCGAGTCCAATTCACCCCTCCACTTT
.,TRBJ2-3,.,TRBV20-1,CSTPCGMERTDTQYF,TGCAGTACCCCTTGTGGGATGGAAAGGACAGATACGCAGTATTTT
TRBD1,TRBJ1-6,many,TRBV2,CASRETGADSPLHF,TGTGCCAGCAGGGAGACAGGGGCTGATTCACCCCTCCACTTT
.,TRBJ2-1,.,TRBV7-7,CALRRLNDNEQFF,TGTGCCCTAAGGCGGCTAAACGACAATGAGCAGTTCTTC
.,TRBJ1-5,few,TRBV12-5,CASGFSSNQPQHF,TGTGCTAGTGGTTTTTCTAGCAATCAGCCCCAGCATTTT
TRBD2,TRBJ2-2,.,TRBV7-9,CASSPRTSRTGELFF,TGTGCCAGCAGCCCAAGGACTAGTCGGACCGGGGAGCTGTTTTTT
.,TRBJ1-3,many,TRBV12-3/TRBV12-4,CASRQSSENTIYF,TGTGCCAGCAGGCAGAGCTCTGAAAACACCATATATTTT
.,TRBJ2-3,.,TRBV27,CASSLLGRVSTDTQYF,TGTGCCAGCAGTTTACTAGGCAGGGTGAGCACAGATACGCAGTATTTT
TRBD1,TRBJ1-6,few,TRBV7-2,CASSLGGTGASPLHF,TGTGCCAGCAGCTTAGGCGGGACAGGAGCCTCACCCCTCCACTTT
.,TRBJ2-5,many,TRBV18,CASSPLNQETQYF,TGTGCCAGCTCACCACTGAACCAAGAGACCCAGTACTTC